This T cell receptor beta chain comes out of a study of blood T cell repertoires in COVID-19. Overall study: Acute and convalescent COVID-19 samples came from the United States, Italy and Spain.

With 6 bases removed from V and 2 bases from J, the gap between germline ends came to 14 bases. Germline CDR1 is MNHEY and CDR2 is SMNVEV (reference sequence). This CDR3 has 14 amino acids. This table comes from immunoSEQ multiplex PCR, and its TCRdb copy is limited to in-frame clones, with some not included. The sample yields some 180,000 clones, 88% seen once. The chain links TRBV27 to TRBJ2-7; TRBD1 is a possible D gene (6 bases). Sample: peripheral blood. The clonotype originates from a man in his fifties with COVID-19, enrolled during active disease. The CDR3 nucleotides are TGTGCCAGCAGAGGAGCAGGGGTAGCCTACGAGCAGTACTTC. It encodes CASRGAGVAYEQYF.